These T cell receptor beta chains were read from a single sample in a study of cytomegalovirus exposure and HLA in healthy donors. Clones were sequenced by immunoSEQ multiplex PCR, and TCRdb holds only the in-frame ones, with some missing. Of 200,000 or so clones in the sample, about 80% were seen once. What was sequenced was PBMCs. All receptors derive from a woman under 30 in good health and CMV-seropositive. CDR3s include the opening cysteine and the closing phenylalanine or tryptophan. D genes are given only for firm matches. Clone size is given for some rows only: seen once, a few or many times, or a class if the clone is expanded.

j_gene | abundance | d_gene | v_gene | CDR3aa | CDR3nt
TRBJ2-5 | - | TRBD2 | TRBV2 | CASSEPLSGGPQETQYF | TGTGCCAGCAGTGAACCCTTAAGCGGGGGTCCACAAGAGACCCAGTACTTC
TRBJ2-5 | - | - | TRBV7-3 | CASSFLGGLQETQYF | TGTGCCAGCAGCTTTTTAGGGGGACTACAAGAGACCCAGTACTTC
TRBJ2-1 | - | TRBD2 | TRBV7-2 | CASSFSGGDNNEQFF | TGTGCCAGCAGCTTTAGCGGGGGGGACAACAATGAGCAGTTCTTC
TRBJ2-2 | - | TRBD2 | TRBV7-2 | CASSYSGGNTGELFF | TGTGCCAGCAGTTACAGCGGGGGGAACACCGGGGAGCTGTTTTTT
TRBJ2-3 | - | TRBD2 | TRBV7-9 | CASRETSVPTDMQYF | TGTGCCAGCAGGGAAACTAGCGTACCCACAGATATGCAGTATTTT
TRBJ2-2 | - | TRBD1 | TRBV10-3 | CAIKGTGGFRELFF | TGTGCCATCAAGGGGACAGGGGGCTTTCGGGAGCTGTTTTTT
TRBJ2-3 | once | TRBD2 | TRBV30 | CAWSVMAGGATDTQYF | TGTGCCTGGAGTGTAATGGCGGGGGGGGCCACAGATACGCAGTATTTT
TRBJ1-3 | - | - | TRBV15 | CATSRHPPSSGLSGNTIYF | TGTGCCACCAGCAGACATCCCCCCTCGAGCGGCCTCTCTGGAAACACCATATATTTT
TRBJ1-1 | - | - | TRBV19 | CASISLLSGWEAFF | TGTGCCAGTATATCACTCCTATCGGGATGGGAAGCTTTCTTT
TRBJ2-2 | - | TRBD2 | TRBV6-1 | CASSEGAGDTGELFF | TGTGCCAGCAGTGAAGGGGCGGGGGACACCGGGGAGCTGTTTTTT
TRBJ2-1 | - | - | TRBV19 | CASREYNEQFF | TGTGCCAGTCGGGAGTACAATGAGCAGTTCTTC
TRBJ1-4 | - | - | TRBV5-1 | CASSGGIPNEKLFF | TGCGCCAGCAGCGGCGGAATCCCTAATGAAAAACTGTTTTTT
TRBJ2-5 | - | TRBD2 | TRBV4-3 | CASSQDLRTSGGARGTQYF | TGCGCCAGCAGCCAAGATTTGCGGACTAGCGGGGGGGCCAGGGGGACCCAGTACTTC
TRBJ1-4 | - | - | TRBV5-1 | CASSLSRGAFEKLFF | TGCGCCAGCAGCTTGTCTCGGGGGGCGTTCGAAAAACTGTTTTTT
TRBJ1-5 | - | - | TRBV19 | CASGGGGRSNQPQHF | TGTGCCAGTGGAGGGGGGGGGCGAAGCAATCAGCCCCAGCATTTT
TRBJ1-2 | once | TRBD1 | TRBV7-9 | CASSSTRDRGYGYTF | TGTGCCAGCAGCTCCACCCGGGACAGGGGCTATGGCTACACCTTC
TRBJ2-5 | - | TRBD2 | TRBV5-1 | CASSSSHGGGALETQYF | TGCGCCAGCAGCTCCTCGCATGGCGGGGGGGCCCTTGAGACCCAGTACTTC
TRBJ2-2 | - | - | TRBV4-2 | CASSQDSAGELFF | TGTGCCAGCAGCCAAGATTCGGCCGGGGAGCTGTTTTTT
TRBJ2-5 | - | TRBD2 | TRBV12-5 | CASRGGGQETQYF | TGTGCTAGTCGGGGCGGGGGTCAAGAGACCCAGTACTTC
TRBJ2-3 | - | TRBD2 | TRBV5-4 | CASRTYSGGARDTQYF | TGTGCCAGCAGAACTTATAGCGGGGGGGCCCGAGATACGCAGTATTTT
TRBJ1-3 | - | - | TRBV4-1 | CASSQGEGTGNTIYF | TGCGCCAGCAGCCAAGGGGAGGGAACTGGAAACACCATATATTTT
TRBJ1-3 | - | TRBD1 | TRBV5-5 | CASSYQTGTGNTIYF | TGTGCCAGCAGCTACCAGACAGGGACTGGAAACACCATATATTTT
TRBJ1-5 | - | TRBD1 | TRBV19 | CASQGASNQPQHF | TGTGCCAGCCAGGGGGCAAGCAATCAGCCCCAGCATTTT
TRBJ2-3 | once | - | TRBV30 | CAWVGGGTDTQYF | TGTGCCTGGGTCGGAGGGGGCACAGATACGCAGTATTTT
TRBJ1-2 | - | - | TRBV27 | CASSRTGTAGGYTF | TGTGCCAGCAGCCGAACAGGGACCGCCGGGGGCTACACCTTC
TRBJ2-3 | - | TRBD2 | TRBV5-1 | CASSFLTSGGADTQYF | TGCGCCAGCAGCTTTTTGACTAGCGGGGGGGCAGATACGCAGTATTTT
TRBJ1-2 | - | - | TRBV7-8 | CASSPTGTSFRYGYTF | TGTGCCAGCAGCCCAACCGGGACAAGTTTTCGCTATGGCTACACCTTC
TRBJ2-2 | - | - | TRBV11-2 | CASSLWGGQDGELFF | TGTGCCAGCAGCTTGTGGGGGGGCCAGGACGGGGAGCTGTTTTTT
TRBJ2-6 | few | - | TRBV6-1 | CASSGTGSGANVLTF | TGTGCCAGCAGTGGAACAGGGTCTGGGGCCAACGTCCTGACTTTC
TRBJ1-2 | - | - | TRBV18 | CASSPEYRVLYGYTF | TGTGCCAGCTCGCCGGAATACAGGGTCCTCTATGGCTACACCTTC
TRBJ1-6 | - | TRBD1 | TRBV30 | CAWSMDRGGESPLHF | TGTGCCTGGAGTATGGACAGAGGGGGCGAGTCACCCCTCCACTTT
TRBJ1-2 | - | - | TRBV7-9 | CASSPQDYRGYTF | TGTGCCAGCAGCCCACAGGATTATCGGGGCTACACCTTC
TRBJ2-5 | once | - | TRBV7-9 | CASSPRRATVGETQYF | TGTGCCAGCAGCCCAAGGCGGGCCACGGTCGGGGAGACCCAGTACTTC
TRBJ1-4 | - | TRBD1 | TRBV13 | CASSIHRGANEKLFF | TGTGCCAGCAGCATCCACAGGGGAGCTAATGAAAAACTGTTTTTT
TRBJ2-2 | - | - | TRBV2 | CASSEIGASNTGELFF | TGTGCCAGCAGTGAAATAGGGGCATCGAACACCGGGGAGCTGTTTTTT
TRBJ1-4 | - | TRBD1 | TRBV11-3 | CASSRQGGNEKLFF | TGTGCCAGCAGCCGACAGGGGGGGAATGAAAAACTGTTTTTT
TRBJ1-2 | - | - | TRBV11-3 | CASSLDYGTETYGYTF | TGTGCCAGCAGCTTAGATTATGGGACTGAAACCTATGGCTACACCTTC
TRBJ2-5 | few | TRBD2 | TRBV4-2 | CASTKGGWVAGIQETQYF | TGTGCCAGCACCAAAGGGGGGTGGGTAGCGGGGATCCAAGAGACCCAGTACTTC
TRBJ1-1 | - | - | TRBV6-4 | CASKPEGRGVHTEAFF | TGTGCCAGCAAACCCGAGGGGAGGGGAGTGCACACTGAAGCTTTCTTT
TRBJ1-3 | - | - | TRBV13 | CASSRGHRDTIYF | TGTGCCAGCAGCCGCGGACACCGGGACACCATATATTTT
TRBJ1-6 | - | TRBD1 | TRBV7-9 | CSSSQLGTDYNSPLHF | TGTTCCAGCAGCCAGTTGGGGACAGATTATAATTCACCCCTCCACTTT
TRBJ2-5 | - | - | TRBV4-2 | CASSQVFAETQYF | TGTGCCAGCAGCCAAGTCTTCGCGGAGACCCAGTACTTC
TRBJ2-2 | - | - | TRBV25-1 | CASSELEGGRPGELFF | TGTGCCAGCAGTGAATTAGAGGGCGGACGACCCGGGGAGCTGTTTTTT